The 5 T cell receptor beta chains reported below all come from one sample, sequenced in a study of type 1 regulatory T cells listed by TCRdb under 2021. The sample was run on an Illumina MiSeq. TCRdb reprocessing: public reads trimmed at Q25 with fastp, clones called with MiXCR, in-frame beta chains kept. Every entry covers one CDR3 protein and lists the most common genes and DNA from its rows. Across this sample there are around 62,000 distinct CDR3 sequences, with 55% to 80% seen only once. The top ten constitute 6.5% to 8.5% of the sample. No antigens are known for them. Sequenced material: cultured T cells, either the whole culture or a sorted T cell fraction (not recorded which). The sample's cell subset or site label, in plain terms: Tr1-enriched cell product generated in vitro against host alloantigens. These receptors came from a human donor in good health.

Only one count was recorded for this clonotype. This rearrangement joins TRBV18 to TRBJ2-2; D unclear. Germline V gene sequence: CDR1 KGHSH, CDR2 LQKENI. Between the trimmed V and J ends, which lost 5 bases and 7 bases, there was a span of 11 bases. This CDR3 is 13 amino acids long. The CDR3: CASSMFGGGELFF. In DNA, the CDR3 is TGTGCCAGCTCAATGTTCGGCGGCGGGGAGCTGTTTTTT.

This clonotype was picked up a small number of times. This chain links TRBV6-2 or TRBV6-3 with TRBJ1-1; tentatively, D is TRBD1 (6 bases). This CDR3 contains 17 residues. V was cut by 0 bases and J by 2 bases, with 16 bases left in between. Germline-derived CDR1 and CDR2 are MNHEY and SVGEGT. In DNA form, the CDR3 reads TGTGCCAGCAGTTACTCGGGGCTTCGGACAGCTAACACTGAAGCTTTCTTT. As protein: CASSYSGLRTANTEAFF.

This clonotype came up many times. This chain joins TRBV18 and TRBJ1-1; D ambiguous. Trimming took off 2 bases at V and 2 bases at J, with 9 bases between the two ends. This CDR3 is 14 amino acids long. In germline, CDR1 is KGHSH, CDR2 LQKENI. The CDR3 DNA is TGTGCCAGCTCACCATTCTACAGCAACACTGAAGCTTTCTTT. This gives the protein CASSPFYSNTEAFF.

The V call is TRBV29-1, the J call TRBJ1-1, with a weak D call TRBD1 (5 bases). V was trimmed by 6 bases and J by 1 base, leaving 15 bases between them. This CDR3 has 14 residues. Germline V CDR1 and CDR2: SQVTM, ANQGSEA. The CDR3: CSVREQEKNTEAFF. In DNA, the CDR3 is TGCAGCGTGAGGGAACAGGAAAAGAACACTGAAGCTTTCTTT.

This chain connects TRBV5-1 to TRBJ2-5; D possibly corresponds to TRBD1 (5 bases). Trimming took off 1 base at V and 4 bases at J, with 8 bases between the two ends. Looked up from germline, CDR1 is SGHRS and CDR2 is YFSETQ. The CDR3 spans 13 residues. CDR3 sequence: CASSLQGSETQYF. For the CDR3, the DNA is TGCGCCAGCAGCTTGCAGGGTTCAGAGACCCAGTACTTC.